This entry lists 18 T cell receptor beta chains sequenced from one sample in a study of cytomegalovirus exposure and HLA in healthy donors. The PCR made use of 60 Vbeta and 13 Jbeta primers. TCRdb's copy holds only in-frame clones and misses some; the assay was immunoSEQ multiplex PCR. The sample holds about 57,000 clones, just under 75% seen once. Sequencing input: PBMCs. These receptors were taken from a young man in good health and CMV-seropositive.

This chain connects TRBV28 to TRBJ1-6, with unresolved D. Germline CDR1 and CDR2: MDHEN and SYDVKM. V lost 5 bases, J lost 8 bases, and 7 bases lay in between. The CDR3 sequence is 12 residues long. The CDR3 bases are TGTGCCAGCAGTCTCTCGGATTCACCCCTCCACTTT. It translates to CASSLSDSPLHF.

The V call is TRBV7-6, the J call TRBJ1-1; perhaps TRBD1 as D (5 bases). The CDR3 extends over 14 amino acids. In germline, CDR1 is SGHVS, CDR2 FNYEAQ. Trimming cost V 1 base and J 4 bases, with 10 bases left between them. Here the CDR3 DNA reads TGTGCCAGCAGCTTAGGGGGGGGAGGCACTGAAGCTTTCTTT. Translating gives CASSLGGGGTEAFF.

J is TRBJ1-5 and V is TRBV28; 7 bases map to TRBD1. Germline lookup yields CDR1 MDHEN and CDR2 SYDVKM. Losses at the gene ends were 6 bases for V and 9 bases for J; bases not matched to a gene: 20. The length of the CDR3 is 17 residues. CDR3 loop: CASSSPSGQDQMRPQHF. The CDR3 region has the DNA TGTGCCAGCAGCTCGCCCTCTGGACAGGACCAGATGCGGCCCCAGCATTTT.

This chain uses TRBV9 with TRBJ1-1; no firm D call. V lost 2 bases and J 4 bases, leaving 12 bases between the germline ends. Germline assignment: CDR1 SGDLS and CDR2 YYNGEE. The CDR3 is 14 amino acids. The CDR3 bases are TGTGCCAGCAGCGTTCGTGGGGAGCCCACTGAAGCTTTCTTT. Amino acid sequence: CASSVRGEPTEAFF.

V gene TRBV29-1 combines with J gene TRBJ1-2; D not certain. There are 12 residues in the CDR3. Germline CDR1 reads SQVTM; CDR2 reads ANQGSEA. Between the trimmed V and J ends, which lost 2 bases and 4 bases, there was a span of 8 bases. This CDR3 reads CSVERQIYGYTF. For the CDR3, the DNA is TGCAGCGTTGAACGCCAGATCTATGGCTACACCTTC. Combining the CDR3 with reference TRBV29-1 and TRBJ1-2 gives the whole variable domain SAVISQKPSRDICQRGTSLTIQCQVDSQVTMMFWYRQQPGQSLTLIATANQGSEATYESGFVIDKFPISRPNLTFSTLTVSNMSPEDSSIYLCSVERQIYGYTFGSGTRLTVV.

J is TRBJ2-3 and V is TRBV25-1; 7 bases match TRBD2. V trimming: 1 base; J trimming: 11 bases; junction bases outside the gene matches: 6. CDR1 MGHDK and CDR2 SYGVNS come from the germline V gene. CDR3 length: 13 amino acids. CDR3 bases: TGTGCCAGCAGTGAATCCGGGACTACAATGCAGTATTTT. Translating it yields CASSESGTTMQYF.

This chain joins TRBV6-6 and TRBJ1-3; no clear D. V lost 2 bases and J lost 0, with 8 bases in between. This CDR3 comprises 15 residues. Germline V gene lookup returns CDR1 MNHNY and CDR2 SVGAGI (reference sequence). The CDR3 here is CASSYQAGSGNTIYF. CDR3 in DNA: TGTGCCAGCAGTTACCAGGCGGGCTCTGGAAACACCATATATTTT.

The chain carries TRBV14 and TRBJ1-1; 9 bases are a match to TRBD1. This CDR3 is built from 14 residues. V shed 5 bases, J shed 7 bases, and the junction held 8 bases outside the gene matches. Germline CDR1 reads SGHDN; CDR2 reads FVKESK. The CDR3 sequence is CASSWIPGQGEAFF. The CDR3 nucleotides are TGTGCCAGCAGCTGGATACCGGGACAGGGTGAAGCTTTCTTT.

V gene TRBV19 combines with J gene TRBJ1-2; D uncertain. This CDR3 is built from 13 residues. The ends were cut back, 3 bases at V and 4 bases at J, with 9 bases in the middle. CDR1 is LNHDA, CDR2 SQIVND, per germline (reference sequence). The CDR3 DNA is TGTGCCAGTAGTATTCCCGGACTCTATGGCTACACCTTC. It specifies CASSIPGLYGYTF.

The rearrangement links TRBV15 to TRBJ1-1; a weak D match, TRBD1 (5 bases). CDR3 length equals 15 residues. Germline V gene data show CDR1 as LNHNV and CDR2 as YYDKDF (reference sequence). V lost 9 bases and J 1 base, leaving 18 bases between the germline ends. CDR3 DNA sequence: TGTGCCACGACGGCCAGACAGTCGGCGAACACTGAAGCTTTCTTT. This codes for CATTARQSANTEAFF.

The chain is built from TRBV28 and TRBJ2-7, with D possibly TRBD1 on 6 matching bases. Germline V gives CDR1 MDHEN, CDR2 SYDVKM. The CDR3 is 14 amino acids. The V and J ends lost 6 bases and 7 bases respectively, with 19 bases between them. DNA for the CDR3: TGTGCCAGCAGGACAGGCCCGTCTACGTCTGAGCAGTACTTC. Its protein is CASRTGPSTSEQYF.

This chain's CDR3 is CAWSPQGSYGYTF. The CDR3 DNA sequence: TGTGCCTGGAGTCCCCAGGGGTCCTATGGCTACACCTTC. V is TRBV30 and J is TRBJ1-2; D may be TRBD1 (6 bases). The ends were cut back, 2 bases at V and 4 bases at J, with 11 bases in the middle. Germline CDR1 and CDR2: GTSNPN and SVGIG (reference sequence). The CDR3 is made up of 13 amino acids.

This sequence joins TRBV6-4 and TRBJ1-2; 8 bases fit TRBD1. V trimming: 6 bases; J trimming: 6 bases; junction bases outside the gene matches: 6. Germline assignment: CDR1 MRHNA and CDR2 SNTAGT. The CDR3 spans 13 residues. In DNA, the CDR3 is TGTGCCAGCAGGGACAGGGAGGGGGATGGCTACACCTTC. Its protein product is CASRDREGDGYTF.

This clone appeared a single time. The rearrangement links TRBV9 to TRBJ1-2, with D tentatively TRBD1 (6 bases). Germline CDR1 reads SGDLS; CDR2 reads YYNGEE. Trimming took 2 bases from V and 3 from J, leaving 11 bases between them. The CDR3 sequence is 14 residues long. CDR3 sequence reads: CASSVRGIDYGYTF. DNA for the CDR3: TGTGCCAGCAGCGTTAGGGGGATAGACTATGGCTACACCTTC. The variable domain in full, with the rest retrieved from reference TRBV9 and TRBJ1-2, is DSGVTQTPKHLITATGQRVTLRCSPRSGDLSVYWYQQSLDQGLQFLIQYYNGEERAKGNILERFSAQQFPDLHSELNLSSLELGDSALYFCASSVRGIDYGYTFGSGTRLTVV.

The J gene is TRBJ1-2, the V gene TRBV2; 8 bases match TRBD1. The germline CDR1 and CDR2 sequences are SNHLY and FYNNEI. J lost 0 bases, V lost 6 bases, and 6 bases had no gene match. This CDR3 is 15 amino acids long. CDR3 in amino acids: CASSSGQGANYGYTF. The CDR3 DNA reads as TGTGCCAGCAGCAGTGGACAGGGTGCTAACTATGGCTACACCTTC.

This sequence joins TRBV18 and TRBJ1-1; 8 positions match TRBD1. CDR1 is KGHSH, CDR2 LQKENI, per germline. The CDR3 has 14 residues. V lost 5 bases and J lost 0; bases outside the gene matches: 2. The CDR3 DNA reads TGTGCCAGCTCAAAGGACAGGGTGAACACTGAAGCTTTCTTT. It yields the protein CASSKDRVNTEAFF.

This clone occurred a few times. The chain carries TRBV5-5 and TRBJ1-1, with 7 positions matching TRBD1. Germline lookup yields CDR1 SGHKS and CDR2 YYEKEE (reference sequence). There are 16 residues in the CDR3. The junction had 6 bases not matched to a gene; V was cut back by 1 base and J by 0 bases. CDR3 in amino acids: CASSLRDSRMNTEAFF. In DNA form, the CDR3 reads TGTGCCAGCAGCTTGCGGGACAGTCGAATGAACACTGAAGCTTTCTTT.

The chain recombines TRBV11-3 with TRBJ2-7; possible D gene TRBD2, 7 bases. The germline CDR1 and CDR2 sequences are SGHNT and YENEEA. Trimming removed 3 bases from V and 5 bases from J, with 20 bases in between. This CDR3 is 16 amino acids long. The CDR3 sequence: CASSLKWGGPLDEQYF. The CDR3 coding sequence is TGTGCCAGCAGCTTGAAATGGGGGGGGCCGCTGGACGAGCAGTACTTC.